This TCR beta chain was retrieved from a study of radiotherapy plus CTLA-4 blockade in lung cancer (dated by TCRdb to between 2018 and 2020). In terms of the full investigation: Among the enrolled patients, about 19% had an objective response, and less than 40% reached disease control. What the study reported, not specific to this receptor: After treatment with radiotherapy and ipilimumab, TCR clones that came from tumors expanded in the peripheral blood. The strongest predictors of response were reported to be early dynamic shifts in blood T cell clones along with a rise in serum interferon-beta following radiation.

Germline trimming: 10 bases from V, 2 bases from J; junction bases outside gene matches: 8. CDR1 MDHEN and CDR2 SYDVKM are derived from the germline V gene. From the cysteine up to the phenylalanine, the CDR3 has a length of 15 residues. Only CDR3 DNA is held: 45 bases, read in frame from base 1. In this study, focal radiation therapy paired with CTLA-4 blockade (ipilimumab) was tested in patients who had chemo-refractory metastatic non-small-cell lung cancer. Library generation was performed with the immunoSEQ multiplex PCR assay. This is the immuneACCESS table as TCRdb keeps it, with only in-frame sequences that have V and J called. A part of the clones is gone; compared with another copy, unresolved V genes explain less than half, and the rest is unexplained. Across this sample there are more than 75,000 clones, with 60% to 80% seen only once. The ten largest clones add up to around 15% of the sample.

On this clone itself: This clone's antigen is unknown. No quality values exist for individual bases; no much larger clone is one base distant.

The V and J segments used are TRBV28 and TRBJ1-3; TRBD1 aligns with 10 central bases. This TCR was recovered from a human donor with non-small cell lung cancer that progressed on radiotherapy plus ipilimumab. The material was peripheral blood, obtained from a patient treated with radiotherapy plus ipilimumab. The CDR3 has the sequence CATMSGTGAGNTIYF. The sequenced DNA is TGTGCCACAATGTCCGGGACAGGGGCTGGAAACACCATATATTTT.